This TCR beta chain was found in a study of T cell responses to AZD1222 COVID-19 vaccine. General observations from the study: Reports indicate that nearly half of spike-specific TCRs are directed at unmutated variant regions. Recipients of AZD1222 seropositive at baseline numbered only 6 or 7.

Trimming shortened V by 4 bases and J by 7 bases, and 11 bases separated the two germline ends. The CDR3 covers 12 residues. This clone showed up just once. Its antigen is unidentified. The data were produced by immunoSEQ multiplex PCR, yet TCRdb's version contains in-frame clones alone and is incomplete. The sample has around 53,000 clones; around 83% are singletons. This TCR came from an adult in good health. The chain combines TRBV12-3 or TRBV12-4 with TRBJ2-7, with D perhaps TRBD1 or TRBD2 (5 bases each). Sample: peripheral blood, taken on day 0 of MenACWY control vaccination. The CDR3 loop is CASSWDLGEQYF. CDR3 DNA sequence: TGTGCCAGCAGTTGGGACCTAGGGGAGCAGTACTTC.